These 3 T cell receptor beta chains came from one sample sequenced in a study of blood T cell repertoires in COVID-19 (dated by TCRdb to between 2020 and 2021). The library was made by the immunoSEQ multiplex PCR assay. In TCRdb, the immuneACCESS table is reduced to in-frame sequences with V and J assigned. These tables do not hold every clone; where another copy was compared, an unresolved V gene accounts for under half, and the others remain unexplained. A total of about 150,000 clones appear in this sample, roughly four fifths of them only once. The leading ten clones occupy more than 3.5% of the sample. Sequencing was done on a sample of peripheral blood. All receptors come from a woman of 80 years or more with acute or convalescent COVID-19.

V gene TRBV4-3 combines with J gene TRBJ1-5; the D gene is possibly TRBD1 (5 bases). The CDR3 spans 16 residues. Germline CDR1 and CDR2: LGHNA and YSLEER. V was shortened by 0 bases and J by 2 bases, with 11 bases between the two germline ends. The CDR3 here is CASSQDRSGGNQPQHF. DNA of the CDR3: TGCGCCAGCAGCCAAGATAGATCGGGGGGCAATCAGCCCCAGCATTTT.

The rearrangement uses TRBV7-9 and TRBJ1-4, with 10 bases identical to TRBD1. The V segment lost 0 bases and the J segment 6 bases; nucleotides outside the gene matches: 4. CDR1 SEHNR and CDR2 FQNEAQ come from the germline V gene (reference sequence). The CDR3 length is 16 residues. In nucleotides, the CDR3 is TGTGCCAGCAGCTTAGCCTCCGGGACAGGGGATGAAAAACTGTTTTTT. The encoded protein is CASSLASGTGDEKLFF.

The chain is built from TRBV4-1 and TRBJ1-5, with D possibly TRBD1 on 6 matching bases. The germline V gene encodes CDR1 MGHRA and CDR2 YSYEKL. V was cut by 0 bases and J by 4 bases, with 13 bases left in between. The CDR3 is 16 residues long. The CDR3 DNA follows: TGCGCCAGCAGCCAAGAACAACAGGGTAGGAATCAGCCCCAGCATTTT. It is translated as CASSQEQQGRNQPQHF.